This T cell receptor (beta chain) was documented in a study of blood T cell repertoires in COVID-19. Germline-derived CDR1 and CDR2 are SGHTA and FQGNSA. Trimming cost V 5 bases and J 2 bases; bases outside gene matches: 4. CDR3 size: 14 residues. The method was immunoSEQ multiplex PCR; TCRdb's version includes in-frame clones alone and lacks a portion of them. This table holds 130,000 to 150,000 clones, 88% found once. This TCR was recovered from a woman aged 25-40 years with acute COVID-19. Sequenced: PBMCs or T cells enriched from blood (not recorded which). This chain uses TRBV7-2 with TRBJ2-3; 7 nucleotides align to TRBD1. CDR3 bases: TGTGCCAGCAGCCCGGACAGGATCACAGATACGCAGTATTTT. It yields the protein CASSPDRITDTQYF.